The entry that follows covers one T cell receptor beta chain sequence. Its matching antigen is unknown. TCRdb fed the reads into MiXCR, producing one record per CDR3 protein. The table has 700,000 to 850,000 distinct CDR3 sequences, about 33% seen once. Germline CDR1 reads MNHNS; CDR2 reads SASEGT. The CDR3 consists of 14 residues. V lost 3 bases and J lost 2, with 11 bases in between. The sample comes from a study of T cell repertoires in cytomegalovirus infection. Looking at the study overall: HLA-B-restricted CMV epitopes that are well studied, plus recently identified HLA-C-restricted ones, were used by the study. Public TCR beta signatures provided an indication of both CMV infection and a matching HLA type.

Study-wide results and limits: HLA-C-restricted TCR beta clonotypes specific for CMV led the ex vivo response.

The material was cultured CD8+ T cells from PBMCs, obtained from culture after CMV antigen stimulation. This clonotype was sampled from a human donor in good health (CMV status not recorded). Some clones in this sample may be carry-over from other donors' samples. The V gene is TRBV6-1, the J gene TRBJ2-7; D remains unclear. Here the CDR3 reads CASSDYQHTYEQYV. The CDR3 region has the DNA TGTGCCAGCAGTGACTACCAACATACCTACGAGCAGTACGTC.